This TCR beta chain is drawn from a study of blood T cell repertoires in COVID-19. Study in general: Collection of acute and convalescent COVID-19 samples took place in the United States, Italy and Spain. Sources were T cells, B-cell-depleted T cells, or PBMCs; the material itself was cDNA or gDNA.

As originally analysed: Counts of nucleated cells, estimated from reference gene primer amplification, were obtained. TCRdb's copy holds only in-frame clones and misses some; the assay was immunoSEQ multiplex PCR. V, J and clone size are those of that table, while D and trimming were read from the DNA. Of under 250,000 clones listed, 92% are singletons. The source is a man aged 25-40 years with acute or convalescent COVID-19. Sequencing was carried out using peripheral blood.

CDR3 amino acids: CASSYRQGNEQFF. CDR3 bases: TGTGCCAGCAGCTACCGTCAGGGGAATGAGCAGTTCTTC. This sequence joins TRBV7-9 and TRBJ2-1; a weak D match, TRBD1 (6 bases). Trimming took 4 bases from V and 7 from J, leaving 11 bases between them. The CDR3 consists of 13 residues. Germline V gene data show CDR1 as SEHNR and CDR2 as FQNEAQ (reference sequence).